Shown below are 28 T cell receptor beta chains from a single sample sequenced in a study of Tregs in tolerant kidney transplant recipients. Their specific antigens are unknown. TCRdb keeps only in-frame clones here, not all; method: immunoSEQ multiplex PCR. The table has about 31,000 clones, about four fifths seen once. Sequencing was performed on Tregs from blood cultured with allogeneic cells. The receptors come from a human donor in good health.

The genes are TRBV19 and TRBJ1-1; 8 nucleotides align to TRBD1. Germline CDR1 and CDR2: LNHDA and SQIVND (reference sequence). The CDR3 covers 13 residues. V lost 3 bases, J lost 6 bases, and 3 bases stayed unmatched. The CDR3 DNA follows: TGTGCCAGTAGTATCAGGGGGCGATCTGAAGCTTTCTTT. Protein product: CASSIRGRSEAFF.

This clone appeared a few times. This chain uses TRBV6-1 with TRBJ1-1, with D uncertain. Trimming shortened V by 3 bases and J by 1 base, and 12 bases separated the two germline ends. The CDR3 spans 15 residues. Per germline, CDR1 MNHNS and CDR2 SASEGT. The CDR3 DNA reads as TGTGCCAGCAGTGATTTAGGGAGAGGGAACACTGAAGCTTTCTTT. It specifies CASSDLGRGNTEAFF.

The V and J genes are TRBV6-4 and TRBJ2-1; TRBD2 aligns across 10 bases. The germline gives CDR1 MRHNA, CDR2 SNTAGT. V was pared by 8 bases and J by 4 bases, with 11 bases of the junction left unmatched. There are 16 residues in the CDR3. The CDR3, as DNA: TGTGCCAGCCCACCTATATCTAGCGGGGGATACAATGAGCAGTTCTTC. As protein: CASPPISSGGYNEQFF.

The CDR3 DNA follows: TGTGCCAGTAGTCTAAGAGGGGGACAGGGGTACAATGAGCAGTTCTTC. Protein product: CASSLRGGQGYNEQFF. The chain couples TRBV19 to TRBJ2-1; 10 nucleotides line up with TRBD1. The CDR3 totals 16 residues. The V gene end was trimmed by 5 bases and the J gene end by 4 bases; junction bases not matched to a gene: 8. Germline CDR1 reads LNHDA; CDR2 reads SQIVND (reference sequence).

The chain employs TRBV6-6 and TRBJ1-2, with TRBD1 as a possible D gene (6 bases). Trimming left V 8 bases short and J 8 bases short, with 27 bases between. This CDR3 comprises 16 residues. Per the germline V gene, CDR1 is MNHNY and CDR2 is SVGAGI (reference sequence). CDR3 in DNA: TGTGCCAGCTCGACAGACCCATGGACAGCCCTCTTCGGCTACACCTTC. The encoded protein is CASSTDPWTALFGYTF.

CDR3 nucleotide sequence: TGTGCCACCAAGGACCATGGGGGGAACACTGAAGCTTTCTTT. Its translation is CATKDHGGNTEAFF. This chain connects TRBV6-5 to TRBJ1-1; D may be TRBD1 (5 bases). CDR1 is MNHEY, CDR2 SVGAGI, per germline. The length of the CDR3 is 14 residues. V lost 10 bases and J lost 1, with 16 bases in between.

There are a few counts of this clone. The chain combines TRBV7-2 with TRBJ2-6; tentatively, D is TRBD1 (5 bases). The germline V gene has CDR1 SGHTA and CDR2 FQGNSA. This CDR3 region has 19 residues. The V end was cut by 2 bases, the J end by 2 bases, with 19 bases between. The CDR3 coding sequence is TGTGCCAGCAGCTTATGGTTGGCAGGGCGTACAGCTGGGGCCAACGTCCTGACTTTC. Its translation: CASSLWLAGRTAGANVLTF.

The chain couples TRBV7-9 to TRBJ2-2; TRBD2 matches at 8 bases. Germline CDR1 SEHNR, CDR2 FQNEAQ (reference sequence). The CDR3 runs 16 residues. The J segment lost 1 base and the V segment lost 4 bases, leaving 5 bases of the junction unmatched. This CDR3 is CASSSRLALNTGELFF. The CDR3 region has the DNA TGTGCCAGCAGCTCAAGACTAGCGCTGAACACCGGGGAGCTGTTTTTT. The variable domain in full, with the rest retrieved from reference TRBV7-9 and TRBJ2-2, is DTGVSQNPRHKITKRGQNVTFRCDPISEHNRLYWYRQTLGQGPEFLTYFQNEAQLEKSRLLSDRFSAERPKGSFSTLEIQRTEQGDSAMYLCASSSRLALNTGELFFGEGSRLTVL.

This clone showed up just once. The chain recombines TRBV2 with TRBJ2-5; 14 bases fit TRBD2. Germline V gives CDR1 SNHLY, CDR2 FYNNEI. This CDR3 region has 15 residues. V dropped 6 bases and J dropped 4; count of bases not matched to a gene: 4. CDR3 in DNA: TGTGCCAGCAGGCCCGGACTAGCGGGAGGAGAGACCCAGTACTTC. Protein product: CASRPGLAGGETQYF.

The chain employs TRBV14 and TRBJ2-7; 9 bases map to TRBD1. Per germline, CDR1 SGHDN and CDR2 FVKESK. The trim removed 2 bases at V and 2 bases at J, leaving 13 bases unmatched. CDR3 length equals 18 residues. In DNA, the CDR3 is TGTGCCAGCAGCCAATGGGGAGTCGGGACAGGGATCACCTACGAGCAGTACTTC. Amino acids: CASSQWGVGTGITYEQYF. Looking up the rest from reference TRBV14 and TRBJ2-7 gives the full variable domain: EAGVTQFPSHSVIEKGQTVTLRCDPISGHDNLYWYRRVMGKEIKFLLHFVKESKQDESGMPNNRFLAERTGGTYSTLKVQPAELEDSGVYFCASSQWGVGTGITYEQYFGPGTRLTVT.

This rearrangement joins TRBV25-1 to TRBJ1-1, with 9 bases identical to TRBD1. The CDR3 is made up of 14 amino acids. V dropped 5 bases and J dropped 5; count of bases not matched to a gene: 6. Germline CDR1 is MGHDK and CDR2 is SYGVNS. The CDR3 reads CASSPRDRVTEAFF. For the CDR3, the DNA is TGTGCCAGCAGTCCCCGGGACAGGGTGACTGAAGCTTTCTTT. The whole variable domain, filled in from reference TRBV25-1 and TRBJ1-1, reads EADIYQTPRYLVIGTGKKITLECSQTMGHDKMYWYQQDPGMELHLIHYSYGVNSTEKGDLSSESTVSRIRTEHFPLTLESARPSHTSQYLCASSPRDRVTEAFFGQGTRLTVV.

This clone was detected only a few times. The chain is built from TRBV10-3 and TRBJ1-2; 9 bases fit TRBD1. V lost 5 bases to trimming and J lost 5 bases; unmatched junction nucleotides: 6. The CDR3 sequence is 14 residues long. Germline-derived CDR1 and CDR2 are ENHRY and SYGVKD. CDR3 bases: TGTGCCATCAGTCCGGGACAGGGACCTTATGGCTACACCTTC. Its translation is CAISPGQGPYGYTF.

This rearrangement joins TRBV7-3 to TRBJ2-1; the D call may be TRBD1 or TRBD2 (7 bases each). This CDR3 is built from 14 residues. Trimming took 4 bases from V and 9 from J, leaving 16 bases between them. The germline CDR1 and CDR2 sequences are SGHTA and FQGTGA. The CDR3 nucleotides are TGTGCCAGCAGCTCCCAGGGGGGGGTCGGTGAGCAGTTCTTC. This gives the protein CASSSQGGVGEQFF.

J is TRBJ1-1 and V is TRBV12-5; D gene uncertain. Germline CDR1 and CDR2: LGHNT and FRNRAP. The CDR3 sequence is 12 residues long. Trimming shortened V by 3 bases and J by 8 bases, and 10 bases separated the two germline ends. CDR3 DNA sequence: TGTGCTAGTGGTTTCGGGAGGCGGGAAGCTTTCTTT. Encoded protein: CASGFGRREAFF.

This clone was seen once. This sequence joins TRBV29-1 and TRBJ2-3; 7 bases map to TRBD1. Germline V gives CDR1 SQVTM, CDR2 ANQGSEA. The CDR3 runs 12 residues. Germline trimming cut 7 bases from V and 2 bases from J; bases unmatched to any gene: 3. The CDR3 sequence: CSGGQNTDTQYF. As DNA, the CDR3 is TGCAGCGGGGGACAGAACACAGATACGCAGTATTTT.

In this sample, this clone is medium-sized. The chain couples TRBV7-9 to TRBJ2-2, with 11 positions matching TRBD2. CDR3 length: 15 amino acids. V trimming: 7 bases; J trimming: 4 bases; junction bases outside the gene matches: 5. The V gene's germline CDR1 is SEHNR and CDR2 FQNEAQ (reference sequence). The DNA for the CDR3 is TGTGCCAGCACCGGACTAGCGGGCCTCACCGGGGAGCTGTTTTTT. This codes for CASTGLAGLTGELFF.

CDR3 sequence (DNA): TGTGCCAGCAGCCCTCGGACAGGGAGAACCTATGGCTACACCTTC. It yields the protein CASSPRTGRTYGYTF. J is TRBJ1-2 and V is TRBV7-2, with TRBD1 identical over 8 bases. From germline, CDR1 is SGHTA and CDR2 FQGNSA. CDR3 length equals 15 residues. With 5 bases clipped from V and 4 bases from J, the junction kept 9 bases outside the gene matches.

The chain recombines TRBV7-2 with TRBJ2-7, with D maybe TRBD2 (6 bases). The germline V gene encodes CDR1 SGHTA and CDR2 FQGNSA. This CDR3 has 17 residues. V dropped 5 bases and J dropped 7 bases, with 27 bases sitting between them. For the CDR3, the DNA is TGTGCCAGCAGCGTAACCTCCGGGACTTCCCGGCACCGGGAGCAGTACTTC. Its protein product is CASSVTSGTSRHREQYF.

This chain links TRBV7-2 with TRBJ1-3, with no clear D. CDR1 is SGHTA and CDR2 is FQGNSA in the germline V gene. The CDR3 is made up of 16 amino acids. V lost 1 base and J 0 bases, leaving 10 bases between the germline ends. As DNA, the CDR3 is TGTGCCAGCAGCTTAGACGCCGGAAACTCTGGAAACACCATATATTTT. Its protein product is CASSLDAGNSGNTIYF.

This clone appeared a single time. The CDR3, as DNA: TGTGCCAGCAGCTTACTAGGGCCGAACACTGAAGCTTTCTTT. It codes for CASSLLGPNTEAFF. The chain has TRBV11-1 and TRBJ1-1, with D hard to call. V dropped 2 bases and J dropped 1 base, with 8 bases sitting between them. The length of the CDR3 is 14 residues. Germline loops: CDR1 SGHAT, CDR2 FQDESV (reference sequence).

The chain employs TRBV4-1 and TRBJ2-3; 8 positions agree with TRBD1. Germline V gene lookup returns CDR1 MGHRA and CDR2 YSYEKL. Trimming cost V 4 bases and J 0 bases; bases outside gene matches: 3. The CDR3 totals 15 residues. CDR3 sequence (DNA): TGCGCCAGCAGCCCCAGACAGGGGAGCACAGATACGCAGTATTTT. It specifies CASSPRQGSTDTQYF.

The V gene is TRBV18, the J gene TRBJ2-5; tentatively, D is TRBD1 (5 bases). The CDR3 runs 16 residues. Trimming shortened V by 2 bases and J by 2 bases, and 15 bases separated the two germline ends. Germline loops: CDR1 KGHSH, CDR2 LQKENI. CDR3 DNA: TGTGCCAGCTCACCAAGCCCAGGGCGAGGTCAAGAGACCCAGTACTTC. Translating it yields CASSPSPGRGQETQYF.

The V gene is TRBV9, the J gene TRBJ2-4; D uncertain. Germline V gives CDR1 SGDLS, CDR2 YYNGEE. This CDR3 contains 14 residues. Trimming stripped 0 bases from V and 6 bases from J, with 10 bases between. The CDR3 nucleotides read TGTGCCAGCAGCGTAGCTCACACCTCAAACATTCAGTACTTC. Protein product: CASSVAHTSNIQYF.

The chain couples TRBV29-1 to TRBJ1-2; weak D call: TRBD1 (6 bases). This CDR3 contains 15 residues. Trimming removed 6 bases at V and 2 bases at J, with 19 bases between. Germline V lookup: CDR1 SQVTM, CDR2 ANQGSEA. The chain's CDR3 is CSVSQLQGGNYGYTF. The CDR3 region has the DNA TGCAGCGTCTCACAATTACAGGGAGGAAACTATGGCTACACCTTC. The variable domain in full, with the rest retrieved from reference TRBV29-1 and TRBJ1-2, is SAVISQKPSRDICQRGTSLTIQCQVDSQVTMMFWYRQQPGQSLTLIATANQGSEATYESGFVIDKFPISRPNLTFSTLTVSNMSPEDSSIYLCSVSQLQGGNYGYTFGSGTRLTVV.

This sequence joins TRBV6-5 and TRBJ2-5, with no clear D. The V gene's germline CDR1 is MNHEY and CDR2 SVGAGI. The CDR3 is 16 residues long. Trimming left V 0 bases short and J 4 bases short, with 15 bases between. The CDR3, as DNA: TGTGCCAGCAGTTACTCGATTCTGTTGTCAGGAGAGACCCAGTACTTC. Its protein is CASSYSILLSGETQYF.

The rearrangement joins TRBV2 to TRBJ1-2; D remains ambiguous. This CDR3 has 10 residues. Deletions cut 8 bases from V and 8 bases from J, with 9 bases between. Germline-derived CDR1 and CDR2 are SNHLY and FYNNEI. CDR3 sequence: CASGPGGYTF. CDR3 DNA: TGTGCCAGCGGGCCGGGGGGCTACACCTTC.

The V gene is TRBV28, the J gene TRBJ2-3, with 8 bases identical to TRBD1. The CDR3 covers 15 residues. V dropped 2 bases and J dropped 8; count of bases not matched to a gene: 9. The germline V gene encodes CDR1 MDHEN and CDR2 SYDVKM. CDR3: CASSLTRTGYSTQYF. In DNA, the CDR3 is TGTGCCAGCAGTTTAACGAGGACAGGGTACAGTACGCAGTATTTT.

The rearrangement links TRBV4-3 to TRBJ2-2, with D tentatively TRBD2 (5 bases). V shed 4 bases and J shed 4 bases, with 13 bases lying between them. Germline CDR1 LGHNA, CDR2 YSLEER. The CDR3 covers 15 residues. The chain's CDR3 is CASSLGSSLTGELFF. CDR3 nucleotide sequence: TGCGCCAGCAGCCTAGGGTCTAGCCTCACCGGGGAGCTGTTTTTT.